Listed here are 25 T cell receptor beta chains from one sample, sequenced in a study of CD8 T cells in ankylosing spondylitis. TCRdb used MiXCR to reprocess the 5' RACE reads, holding one entry per CDR3 protein. The sample consists of about 240,000 distinct CDR3 sequences, about 9.1% of them appearing once. Sequenced sample: blood, either unsorted or a sorted T cell fraction (not recorded which). The receptors originated from a male donor with ankylosing spondylitis or in good health (not recorded which).

At least ten counts were recorded for this clonotype. The genes are TRBV29-1 and TRBJ2-2, with D unresolved. The CDR3 is made up of 10 amino acids. CDR1 and CDR2 from the germline V gene are SQVTM and ANQGSEA. V was cut by 7 bases and J by 9 bases, with 9 bases left in between. CDR3 coding DNA: TGCAGCGGCCTGGGGAGGGAGCTGTTTTTT. Translated, it gives CSGLGRELFF.

This clonotype was seen only a few times. The rearrangement joins TRBV12-3 or TRBV12-4 to TRBJ2-7; 9 bases match TRBD1. The V and J ends lost 6 bases and 2 bases, in that order; junction bases with no gene match: 5. The CDR3 totals 14 residues. The CDR3 region is CASRGQGGPYEQYF. CDR3 nucleotide sequence: TGTGCCAGCAGGGGACAGGGCGGGCCCTACGAGCAGTACTTC.

CDR3 amino acids: CASSTGSYEQYF. For the CDR3, the DNA is TGCGCCAGCAGCACAGGGTCCTACGAGCAGTACTTC. The V gene is TRBV5-1, the J gene TRBJ2-7, with a tentative D call TRBD1 (6 bases). The CDR3 runs to 12 residues. Trimming took off 4 bases at V and 1 base at J, with 6 bases between the two ends. Germline assignment: CDR1 SGHRS and CDR2 YFSETQ.

About this clonotype itself: Lacking the conserved final phenylalanine or tryptophan, this CDR3 likely reflects a read error. The chain links TRBV25-1 to TRBJ2-1; D is possibly TRBD2 (9 bases). The V gene's germline CDR1 is MGHDK and CDR2 SYGVNS. The CDR3 has 23 residues. V was cut by 0 bases and J by 0 bases, with 30 bases left in between. In nucleotides, the CDR3 is TGTGCCAGCAGTGAATATCGGACAGGGTTAAGTAGCGGGGGAGTGAGCTCCTACAATGAGCAGTTCTGC. Residues: CASSEYRTGLSSGGVSSYNEQFC.

This clonotype was counted many times. The gene calls are TRBV9 and TRBJ1-6, with D possibly being TRBD1 (5 bases). CDR1 is SGDLS and CDR2 is YYNGEE in the germline V gene. The length of the CDR3 is 14 residues. V was clipped by 0 bases and J by 7 bases, with 8 bases between them. This chain's CDR3 is CASSVEGWNSPLHF. For the CDR3, the DNA is TGTGCCAGCAGCGTAGAGGGGTGGAATTCACCCCTCCACTTT.

This clonotype was seen a few times. The chain uses TRBV12-3 or TRBV12-4 and TRBJ2-1, with TRBD2 identical over 10 bases. The V segment lost 2 bases and the J segment 3 bases; nucleotides outside the gene matches: 16. The CDR3 sequence is 20 residues long. The CDR3 spells CASSLRWFRERGGSYNEQFF. The CDR3 DNA follows: TGTGCCAGCAGTTTAAGGTGGTTCAGGGAGCGGGGGGGCAGCTACAATGAGCAGTTCTTC.

The sample holds many counts of this clonotype. V is TRBV18 and J is TRBJ1-1; D remains ambiguous. CDR3 length: 15 amino acids. Germline loops: CDR1 KGHSH, CDR2 LQKENI. Deletions cut 0 bases from V and 1 base from J, with 9 bases between. The CDR3 loop reads CASSPPSVTNTEAFF. The CDR3 DNA sequence: TGTGCCAGCTCACCACCATCTGTTACGAACACTGAAGCTTTCTTT.

The chain employs TRBV4-3 and TRBJ1-1; D is undetermined. Germline lookup yields CDR1 LGHNA and CDR2 YSLEER. The CDR3 consists of 14 residues. V was trimmed by 1 base and J by 1 base, leaving 7 bases between them. The CDR3 nucleotides are TGCGCCAGCAGCCAAGTCAGAGGGAACACTGAAGCTTTCTTT. Protein: CASSQVRGNTEAFF.

This clonotype appeared many times. The chain uses TRBV12-3 or TRBV12-4 and TRBJ1-5; the D gene is possibly TRBD1 (6 bases). V was trimmed by 3 bases and J by 9 bases, leaving 12 bases between them. This CDR3 spans 13 amino acids. CDR3 nucleotide sequence: TGTGCCAGCAGTTTCAAGACAGGCTGGCCCCAGCATTTT. Protein product: CASSFKTGWPQHF.

This clonotype was observed at least ten times. The chain combines TRBV5-5 with TRBJ2-7; D gene uncertain. V was shortened by 0 bases and J by 7 bases, with 8 bases between the two germline ends. Germline V gene data show CDR1 as SGHKS and CDR2 as YYEKEE (reference sequence). The CDR3 covers 12 residues. The CDR3: CASSLDGQEQYF. In DNA form, the CDR3 reads TGTGCCAGCAGCTTGGATGGGCAGGAGCAGTACTTC.

Many counts were recorded for this clonotype. This chain links TRBV5-1 with TRBJ2-5, with D perhaps TRBD2 (5 bases). Germline loops: CDR1 SGHRS, CDR2 YFSETQ. The CDR3 is 15 amino acids. V was pared by 2 bases and J by 0 bases, with 11 bases between. The CDR3 coding sequence is TGCGCCAGCAGCTTTGATACCGGGAACCAAGAGACCCAGTACTTC. Encoded protein: CASSFDTGNQETQYF.

There are many counts of this clonotype. J is TRBJ2-7 and V is TRBV9; D gene uncertain. The ends were cut back, 0 bases at V and 3 bases at J, with 10 bases in the middle. The CDR3 is made up of 14 amino acids. From germline, CDR1 is SGDLS and CDR2 YYNGEE. For the CDR3, the DNA is TGTGCCAGCAGCGTAGTAGCTGACAACTACGAGCAGTACTTC. Protein sequence: CASSVVADNYEQYF.

There are a few counts of this clonotype. V gene TRBV12-3 or TRBV12-4 combines with J gene TRBJ2-3; 7 bases fit TRBD2. J gave up 4 bases and V 6 bases, and 10 bases lay outside the gene matches. CDR3 length equals 15 residues. The CDR3 loop is CASSEGLTNSDTQYF. The CDR3 DNA follows: TGTGCCAGCAGCGAGGGACTAACGAATTCAGATACGCAGTATTTT.

This clonotype has at least ten counts. The chain combines TRBV12-3 or TRBV12-4 with TRBJ1-5, with D perhaps matching TRBD1 (5 bases). V gave up 7 bases and J gave up 2 bases, with 15 bases separating them. This CDR3 region has 15 residues. CDR3 sequence (DNA): TGTGCCAGCAACCGGGGACCGCTCGGCAATCAGCCCCAGCATTTT. It translates to CASNRGPLGNQPQHF.

This clonotype was picked up one time. The rearrangement uses TRBV7-6 and TRBJ2-1; D is ambiguous. Germline V lookup: CDR1 SGHVS, CDR2 FNYEAQ. V was trimmed by 4 bases and J by 6 bases, leaving 10 bases between them. The CDR3 totals 13 residues. CDR3 bases: TGTGCCAGCAGCTCAGAGAGGCTCAATGAGCAGTTCTTC. Translation: CASSSERLNEQFF.

This clonotype was counted many times. This chain joins TRBV7-9 and TRBJ2-7; a possible D gene is TRBD1 (7 bases). The CDR3 is made up of 15 amino acids. The V end lost 2 bases, the J end lost 0 bases, and 11 bases lay between the germline ends. Germline lookup yields CDR1 SEHNR and CDR2 FQNEAQ (reference sequence). The CDR3 DNA follows: TGTGCCAGCAGCTTAACGCGGGACAGCTCCTACGAGCAGTACTTC. It yields the protein CASSLTRDSSYEQYF. Full variable domain (missing parts from reference TRBV7-9 and TRBJ2-7): DTGVSQNPRHKITKRGQNVTFRCDPISEHNRLYWYRQTLGQGPEFLTYFQNEAQLEKSRLLSDRFSAERPKGSFSTLEIQRTEQGDSAMYLCASSLTRDSSYEQYFGPGTRLTVT.

This clonotype has ten or more counts. The rearrangement uses TRBV20-1 and TRBJ2-5, with 12 bases fitting TRBD2. This CDR3 has 15 residues. Germline CDR1 reads DFQATT; CDR2 reads SNEGSKA (reference sequence). The junction had 3 bases not matched to a gene; V was cut back by 0 bases and J by 4 bases. In nucleotides, the CDR3 is TGCAGTGCTAGAGATCTAGCGGGAGGGGGAGAGACCCAGTACTTC. This encodes CSARDLAGGGETQYF.

This clonotype has at least ten counts. The J gene is TRBJ2-3, the V gene TRBV3-1, with unresolved D. Trimming removed 5 bases from V and 2 bases from J, with 8 bases in between. Germline-derived CDR1 and CDR2 are LGHDT and YNNKEL (reference sequence). The CDR3 sequence is 13 residues long. CDR3 in amino acids: CASSNVATDTQYF. The CDR3 nucleotides read TGTGCCAGCAGCAACGTAGCCACAGATACGCAGTATTTT.

This clonotype was seen repeatedly, ten times or more. The chain joins TRBV5-6 to TRBJ2-2; a weak D match, TRBD2 (5 bases). Germline V gives CDR1 SGHDT, CDR2 YYEEEE. The CDR3 runs to 16 residues. Deletions cut 0 bases from V and 0 bases from J, with 9 bases between. CDR3 coding DNA: TGTGCCAGCAGCTTGGCCGCGGGTCCGAACACCGGGGAGCTGTTTTTT. This translates into CASSLAAGPNTGELFF.

This clonotype was seen at least ten times. The gene calls are TRBV12-3 or TRBV12-4 and TRBJ2-7; TRBD2 might be the D (5 bases). V lost 5 bases, J lost 0 bases, and 11 bases lay in between. The length of the CDR3 is 14 residues. The CDR3 loop reads CASSPGLISYEQYF. The CDR3 region has the DNA TGTGCCAGCAGTCCCGGACTGATCTCCTACGAGCAGTACTTC.

At least ten counts were recorded for this clonotype. The genes are TRBV29-1 and TRBJ1-2; the D is unclear. Germline V gene lookup returns CDR1 SQVTM and CDR2 ANQGSEA. CDR3 length: 10 residues. V lost 7 bases, J lost 8 bases, and 11 bases lay in between. Here the CDR3 reads CSDRRAGYTF. CDR3 sequence (DNA): TGCAGCGACCGACGCGCGGGCTACACCTTC.

Details on this clonotype: A clone one base away is much larger, so this may be a read error. V usage is TRBV2 and J usage is TRBJ1-1; D unclear. The CDR3 is 13 amino acids. Per the germline V gene, CDR1 is SNHLY and CDR2 is FYNNEI. The CDR3 bases are TGTACCAGCAGCCACACAGTGAACACTGAAGCTTTCTTT. Translation gives CTSSHTVNTEAFF.

This clonotype occurred many times. The V gene is TRBV20-1, the J gene TRBJ1-5; D is ambiguous. The CDR3 has 14 residues. V was shortened by 5 bases and J by 0 bases, with 11 bases between the two germline ends. Germline V gives CDR1 DFQATT, CDR2 SNEGSKA (reference sequence). The CDR3 region is CSAETPYSNQPQHF. The CDR3 bases are TGCAGTGCTGAGACCCCATATAGCAATCAGCCCCAGCATTTT.

This clonotype has more than one count but fewer than ten. The rearrangement joins TRBV20-1 to TRBJ2-3; TRBD2 is a possible D gene (5 bases). Germline CDR1 DFQATT, CDR2 SNEGSKA (reference sequence). V shed 0 bases and J shed 4 bases, with 8 bases lying between them. The CDR3 has 13 residues. CDR3 amino acids: CSARDGRSDTQYF. For the CDR3, the DNA is TGCAGTGCTAGAGATGGGAGATCAGATACGCAGTATTTT.

This clonotype has ten or more counts. The gene calls are TRBV5-1 and TRBJ2-3; 12 bases align to TRBD1. The CDR3 contains 15 residues. The J segment lost 6 bases and the V segment lost 1 base, leaving 3 bases of the junction unmatched. Per germline, CDR1 SGHRS and CDR2 YFSETQ. The CDR3 protein is CASSLWGQGADTQYF. DNA of the CDR3: TGCGCCAGCAGCTTGTGGGGACAGGGGGCCGATACGCAGTATTTT.